This T cell receptor beta chain was sequenced in a study of cytomegalovirus exposure and HLA in healthy donors. Study in general: Among the roughly 400 genotyped donors, approximately 80% were placed in the Caucasian-associated ancestry cluster. Study-wide results and limits: Fewer N-insertions than the approximately 680-donor mean were reportedly shown by an Asian-associated ancestry cluster in a later analysis.

The V gene's germline CDR1 is DFQATT and CDR2 SNEGSKA (reference sequence). This CDR3 has 11 amino acids. V lost 6 bases to trimming and J lost 3 bases, with 9 bases between them. Turning to this clone: Its antigen is still unknown.

Both 60 Vbeta primers and 13 Jbeta primers went into the PCR. How the authors handled the data: An analysis that came later counted roughly 87 million unique TCR beta chains, approximately 10 million shared. Sequenced by immunoSEQ multiplex PCR; TCRdb stores in-frame clones only, minus some. That table supplies the V and J calls and clone size; D and trimming were determined from the DNA. The sample consists of roughly 180,000 clones, about three quarters of them appearing once. The chain recombines TRBV20-1 with TRBJ2-7, with a possible D match to TRBD2 (5 bases). The source of this sequence is a man aged 18 to 30 in good health and CMV-seronegative. The sequenced sample consisted of PBMCs. In nucleotides, the CDR3 is TGCAGTGCCGGAGCGGACTACGAGCAGTACTTC. Translation: CSAGADYEQYF.